This T cell receptor beta chain was captured in a study of Graves' ophthalmopathy and Graves' hyperthyroidism. Study summary: Being free of ophthalmopathy for 18 months of follow-up defined stable hyperthyroidism. Points from the study as a whole: Using 13 signatures, a model distinguished ophthalmopathy from stable hyperthyroidism, reaching roughly 90% sensitivity and roughly 80% specificity.

V lost 4 bases to trimming and J lost 1 base, with 14 bases between them. Germline-derived CDR1 and CDR2 are SGHDT and YYEEEE. The CDR3 consists of 15 residues. This clonotype was counted ten times or more. What it binds is unknown. As the template, RNA transcripts were used to amplify TCR beta CDR3 regions. HTBI primers primed a first-round RT-PCR, and a second-round multiplex PCR followed. TCRdb itself ran the multiplex PCR reads through MiXCR, one entry per CDR3 protein. The data show around 590,000 distinct CDR3 sequences, 35% to 40% seen once. Sequenced material: peripheral blood or thyroid tissue (not recorded which). The origin of this receptor is an adult man with Graves' hyperthyroidism. The chain is built from TRBV5-6 and TRBJ1-1; D unresolved. CDR3 sequence reads: CASSPPRVANTEAFF. CDR3 in DNA: TGTGCCAGCAGCCCCCCAAGGGTCGCGAACACTGAAGCTTTCTTT.